The 18 T cell receptor beta chains below all came from one sample that was sequenced in a study of OX40 agonist ivuxolimab in advanced cancers. Here immunoSEQ multiplex PCR was the method, and the copy in TCRdb shows in-frame clones only, minus some. The data hold approximately 82,000 clones, with 87% observed a single time. The source was CD4+ or CD8+ T cells sorted from blood, collected in a trial of the OX40 agonist ivuxolimab. The receptors were gathered from an adult with an advanced solid tumor such as melanoma, head and neck, liver or kidney cancer.

V usage is TRBV2 and J usage is TRBJ2-7, with TRBD2 identical over 8 bases. The CDR3 sequence is 14 residues long. CDR1 SNHLY and CDR2 FYNNEI come from the germline V gene. V lost 6 bases, J lost 5 bases, and 9 bases stayed unmatched. The CDR3 region has the DNA TGTGCCAGCAGCTTATGGACTAGCATCCACGAGCAGTACTTC. Its translation: CASSLWTSIHEQYF. Full variable domain (outside the CDR3, taken from reference TRBV2 and TRBJ2-7): EPEVTQTPSHQVTQMGQEVILRCVPISNHLYFYWYRQILGQKVEFLVSFYNNEISEKSEIFDDQFSVERPDGSNFTLKIRSTKLEDSAMYFCASSLWTSIHEQYFGPGTRLTVT.

The chain joins TRBV6-1 to TRBJ1-1; D not certain. Trimming stripped 2 bases from V and 6 bases from J, with 4 bases between. The CDR3 is 11 amino acids. CDR1 MNHNS and CDR2 SASEGT come from the germline V gene. The CDR3 here is CASSEIAEAFF. The CDR3 region has the DNA TGTGCCAGCAGTGAAATCGCTGAAGCTTTCTTT.

In the case of this clone: This same CDR3 is encoded by further DNA sequences in the sample. The CDR3 here is CSVVTGGDYGYTF. CDR3 nucleotide sequence: TGCAGCGTCGTGACAGGGGGCGACTATGGCTACACCTTC. The V call is TRBV29-1, the J call TRBJ1-2, with TRBD1 matching 10 bases. V shed 6 bases, J shed 3 bases, and the junction held 4 bases outside the gene matches. The CDR3 spans 13 residues. Germline V gene lookup returns CDR1 SQVTM and CDR2 ANQGSEA.

The chain links TRBV6-4 to TRBJ2-5, with 13 positions matching TRBD2. Trimming cost V 6 bases and J 5 bases; bases outside gene matches: 12. The CDR3 covers 17 residues. Germline assignment: CDR1 MRHNA and CDR2 SNTAGT. DNA for the CDR3: TGTGCCAGCAGATTCTCCTGGACTAGCGGGAGCTCGGAGACCCAGTACTTC. Encoded protein: CASRFSWTSGSSETQYF.

This chain links TRBV10-2 with TRBJ2-1; 12 nucleotides match TRBD2. J gave up 15 bases and V 7 bases, and 13 bases lay outside the gene matches. The germline CDR1 and CDR2 sequences are WSHSY and SAAADI. The CDR3 sequence is 14 residues long. CDR3 sequence: CASNPSGGGSNPFF. The CDR3 DNA reads as TGCGCCAGCAACCCTAGCGGGGGGGGATCTAATCCGTTCTTC.

V and J are TRBV15 and TRBJ2-1; TRBD2 matches 7 bases. V was pared by 4 bases and J by 14 bases, with 14 bases of the junction left unmatched. The CDR3 contains 14 residues. Germline CDR1 is LNHNV and CDR2 is YYDKDF (reference sequence). CDR3 nucleotide sequence: TGTGCCACCAGCACCCGACTAGCTCCGGGGAGGGAGTTCTTC. The encoded protein is CATSTRLAPGREFF.

V is TRBV20-1 and J is TRBJ1-3; D remains unclear. The CDR3 runs 11 residues. Looked up from germline, CDR1 is DFQATT and CDR2 is SNEGSKA (reference sequence). In nucleotides, the CDR3 is TGCAGCTTTCCGGCTGGAAACACCATATATTTT. It is translated as CSFPAGNTIYF.

The chain is built from TRBV19 and TRBJ1-5; D unresolved. CDR1 is LNHDA and CDR2 is SQIVND in the germline V gene (reference sequence). The CDR3 length is 16 residues. V gave up 4 bases and J gave up 2 bases, with 15 bases separating them. CDR3 residues: CASSKETLFGNQPQHF. The CDR3 nucleotides read TGTGCCAGTAGTAAGGAGACCCTGTTTGGCAATCAGCCCCAGCATTTT.

The chain recombines TRBV28 with TRBJ2-7; a weak D match, TRBD1 (5 bases). The CDR3 sequence is 17 residues long. Trimming removed 1 base from V and 1 base from J, with 17 bases in between. Looked up from germline, CDR1 is MDHEN and CDR2 is SYDVKM. The CDR3 protein is CASSLLVRRQLSYEQYF. The CDR3 DNA follows: TGTGCCAGCAGTTTATTGGTACGGAGACAGCTTTCCTACGAGCAGTACTTC.

This chain uses TRBV19 with TRBJ2-1; TRBD1 or TRBD2 may be the D gene (5 bases each). The V end lost 3 bases, the J end lost 8 bases, and 20 bases lay between the germline ends. Germline CDR1 LNHDA, CDR2 SQIVND (reference sequence). This CDR3 has 16 amino acids. CDR3 sequence (DNA): TGTGCCAGTAGTATGCCCTCCGGGACCCCCCGCGATGAGCAGTTCTTC. This encodes CASSMPSGTPRDEQFF.

The V gene is TRBV6-1, the J gene TRBJ1-1; the D gene is possibly TRBD1 (5 bases). Germline V gene lookup returns CDR1 MNHNS and CDR2 SASEGT. The CDR3 loop spans 14 amino acids. Trimming pared 6 bases from V and 1 base from J, leaving 12 bases between. CDR3 bases: TGTGCCAGCAGCGCGGTCGGGACGAACACTGAAGCTTTCTTT. Amino acid sequence: CASSAVGTNTEAFF.

The chain combines TRBV6-1 with TRBJ1-1; 9 bases line up with TRBD1. J was trimmed by 5 bases and V by 7 bases; bases with no gene match: 5. This CDR3 has 13 amino acids. Germline-derived CDR1 and CDR2 are MNHNS and SASEGT. CDR3 amino acids: CASTRQGETEAFF. CDR3 DNA: TGTGCCAGCACTCGACAGGGGGAGACTGAAGCTTTCTTT.

V and J are TRBV29-1 and TRBJ2-4; TRBD1 might be the D (6 bases). The CDR3 totals 15 residues. CDR1 SQVTM and CDR2 ANQGSEA come from the germline V gene. The V and J ends lost 3 bases and 3 bases respectively, with 15 bases between them. Here the CDR3 reads CSVDVPRGGKNIQYF. In DNA form, the CDR3 reads TGCAGCGTTGATGTCCCCCGAGGGGGCAAAAACATTCAGTACTTC.

This sequence joins TRBV2 and TRBJ2-2; TRBD1 aligns across 10 bases. CDR3 length: 15 residues. The junction had 6 bases not matched to a gene; V was cut back by 6 bases and J by 5 bases. Germline lookup yields CDR1 SNHLY and CDR2 FYNNEI. The CDR3 DNA follows: TGTGCCAGCAGGAGAGACAGGGGGCCGACCGGGGAGCTGTTTTTT. It specifies CASRRDRGPTGELFF.

In DNA, the CDR3 is TGTGCCAGCAGCGTAGACCAGATGAGGGACACCGGGGAGCTGTTTTTT. Translating gives CASSVDQMRDTGELFF. J is TRBJ2-2 and V is TRBV9; tentative D call: TRBD2 (5 bases). Germline-derived CDR1 and CDR2 are SGDLS and YYNGEE. V dropped 0 bases and J dropped 3 bases, with 12 bases sitting between them. This CDR3 is built from 16 residues.

V is TRBV5-1 and J is TRBJ1-1; D is undetermined. CDR1 is SGHRS and CDR2 is YFSETQ in the germline V gene. The CDR3 runs to 14 residues. Trimming removed 5 bases at V and 2 bases at J, with 13 bases between. The CDR3 is CASRTTAGNTEAFF. The DNA of the CDR3 is TGCGCCAGCAGAACAACAGCGGGCAACACTGAAGCTTTCTTT.

The genes are TRBV6-6 and TRBJ1-2; D remains ambiguous. The ends were cut back, 2 bases at V and 3 bases at J, with 10 bases in the middle. The germline V gene has CDR1 MNHNY and CDR2 SVGAGI (reference sequence). The CDR3 totals 14 residues. In DNA, the CDR3 is TGTGCCAGCAGTTACGGGCCGAATGACTATGGCTACACCTTC. This codes for CASSYGPNDYGYTF.

This chain links TRBV14 with TRBJ2-3, with 7 bases fitting TRBD1. The CDR3 is 15 residues long. CDR1 is SGHDN and CDR2 is FVKESK in the germline V gene. V lost 1 base, J lost 12 bases, and 13 bases stayed unmatched. The CDR3 coding sequence is TGTGCCAGCAGCCAAGCCACATTGGGACAGTCAACTCAGTATTTT. As protein: CASSQATLGQSTQYF.